This T cell receptor (beta chain) was sequenced during a study of a mutant IDH1 vaccine in newly diagnosed glioma. Study-wide context: Radiotherapy alone preceded vaccination by 4-6 weeks; alternatively, vaccination started with temozolomide cycles. Those enrolled had earlier been treated with radiotherapy, temozolomide, or both, mostly both. Treated patients, averaging around 40 years, were around 62% male and roughly 40% female. Overall study findings and caveats: Vaccination induced immune responses in about 93% of patients.

Deletions cut 3 bases from V and 6 bases from J, with 11 bases between. CDR1 and CDR2 from the germline V gene are GTSNPN and SVGIG (reference sequence). The CDR3 covers 13 residues. In the case of this clone: The antigen is undetermined.

TCRdb's table, derived via immunoSEQ multiplex PCR, lists solely in-frame clones and lacks some. The repertoire holds around 51,000 clones, roughly 73% seen once, with around 2% in the top ten. Time point denoted: week 5, during vaccination. Doses consisted of 300 ug of mutant IDH1 20-mer peptide each, paired with topical imiquimod. The chain uses TRBV30 and TRBJ2-2, with D hard to call. The sequenced sample was PBMCs, obtained from a glioma patient whose treatment included an IDH1 peptide vaccine. The TCR originated in a woman in her 40s with glioma. CDR3 in amino acids: CAWRPLGPGELFF. The CDR3 nucleotides are TGTGCCTGGAGGCCCCTCGGCCCCGGGGAGCTGTTTTTT.